Listed below are T cell receptor beta chains from one sample, sequenced in a study of blood T cells in healthy people across ages. TCRdb re-analysed the 5' RACE reads in MiXCR, keeping a single row per CDR3 protein. This table holds under 1,000,000 distinct CDR3 sequences, 35% to 60% found once. Sequences were obtained from blood. Source of these receptors: a man older than 75 in good health. CDR3s include the opening cysteine and the closing phenylalanine or tryptophan. D genes are given only for firm matches. Part of the rows lack a size; the others show once, few, many or a class for expanded clones.

clone_size: -; j_call: TRBJ1-1; d_call: TRBD1; v_call: TRBV30; cdr3_nt: TGTGCCTGGAGTGGACAGGGGTCTACTGAAGCTTTCTTT; cdr3_aa: CAWSGQGSTEAFF
clone_size: few; j_call: TRBJ2-3; d_call: -; v_call: TRBV4-2; cdr3_nt: TGTGCCAGCAGCCAAGAAAGTCGGCTCTCAGGAGATACGCAGTATTTT; cdr3_aa: CASSQESRLSGDTQYF
clone_size: -; j_call: TRBJ2-5; d_call: TRBD1; v_call: TRBV27; cdr3_nt: TGTGCCAGCAGCAGAAACCCGGGACAGGGAGAAGAGACCCAGTACTTC; cdr3_aa: CASSRNPGQGEETQYF
clone_size: -; j_call: TRBJ2-1; d_call: -; v_call: TRBV9; cdr3_nt: TGTGCCAGCAGCACCCGGGACGCCCCCTACAATGAGCAGTTCTTC; cdr3_aa: CASSTRDAPYNEQFF
clone_size: -; j_call: TRBJ2-6; d_call: -; v_call: TRBV12-3/TRBV12-4; cdr3_nt: TGTGCCAGCAGTTGGGGATCCGGGGCCAACGTCCTGACTTTC; cdr3_aa: CASSWGSGANVLTF
clone_size: -; j_call: TRBJ2-1; d_call: TRBD2; v_call: TRBV28; cdr3_nt: TGTGCCAGCAGCCATAGACTAGCGGGTCCTAAGTCCGATGAGCAGTTCTTC; cdr3_aa: CASSHRLAGPKSDEQFF
clone_size: few; j_call: TRBJ2-3; d_call: TRBD2; v_call: TRBV5-1; cdr3_nt: TGCGCCAGCAGTCCAAGCGGGAGCAGTCCAGATACGCAGTATTTT; cdr3_aa: CASSPSGSSPDTQYF
clone_size: few; j_call: TRBJ2-3; d_call: -; v_call: TRBV27; cdr3_nt: TGTGCCAGCAGTTTACGAGCAATAGATACGCAGTATTTT; cdr3_aa: CASSLRAIDTQYF
clone_size: -; j_call: TRBJ2-3; d_call: -; v_call: TRBV7-2; cdr3_nt: TGTGCCAGCAGCTCCCGGGTCACGAGAAGCACAGATACGCAGTATTTT; cdr3_aa: CASSSRVTRSTDTQYF
clone_size: few; j_call: TRBJ1-1; d_call: -; v_call: TRBV21-1; cdr3_nt: TGTGCCAGCAGCCAAGGACGTCGGGTTGAAGCTTTCTTT; cdr3_aa: CASSQGRRVEAFF
clone_size: -; j_call: TRBJ1-5; d_call: -; v_call: TRBV28; cdr3_nt: TGTGCCAGCAAGGTAGACAGATCTAATCAGCCCCAGCATTTT; cdr3_aa: CASKVDRSNQPQHF
clone_size: -; j_call: TRBJ2-1; d_call: TRBD1; v_call: TRBV5-1; cdr3_nt: TGCGCCAGCAGCTTGGGACAGGGTCTGCGTGAGCAGTTCTTC; cdr3_aa: CASSLGQGLREQFF
clone_size: -; j_call: TRBJ2-5; d_call: TRBD2; v_call: TRBV3-1; cdr3_nt: TGTGCCAGCACCTGGACTAGCGGGAGAGTGGAGACCCAGTACTTC; cdr3_aa: CASTWTSGRVETQYF
clone_size: -; j_call: TRBJ2-3; d_call: TRBD2; v_call: TRBV7-2; cdr3_nt: TGTGCCAGCAGCTTACTAGCGGGGTCTAGCACAGATACGCAGTATTTT; cdr3_aa: CASSLLAGSSTDTQYF
clone_size: few; j_call: TRBJ2-3; d_call: TRBD1; v_call: TRBV10-1; cdr3_nt: TGCGCCAGCAGTGAACAGGGGGAAGGCACAGATACGCAGTATTTT; cdr3_aa: CASSEQGEGTDTQYF